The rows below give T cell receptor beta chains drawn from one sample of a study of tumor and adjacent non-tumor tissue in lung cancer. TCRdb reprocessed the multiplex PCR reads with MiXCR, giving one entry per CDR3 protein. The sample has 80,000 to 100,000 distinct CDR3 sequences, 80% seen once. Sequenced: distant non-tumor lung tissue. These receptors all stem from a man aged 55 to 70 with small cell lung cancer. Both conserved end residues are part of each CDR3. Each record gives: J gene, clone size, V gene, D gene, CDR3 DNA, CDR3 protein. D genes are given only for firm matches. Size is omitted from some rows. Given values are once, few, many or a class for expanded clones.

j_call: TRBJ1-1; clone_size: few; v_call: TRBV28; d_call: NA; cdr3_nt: TGTGCCAGCAAAATTCCGGGCACTGAAGCTTTCTTT; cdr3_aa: CASKIPGTEAFF
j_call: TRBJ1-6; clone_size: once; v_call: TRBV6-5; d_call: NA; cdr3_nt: TGTGGCAGCAGCGTCAGGAGTCACGTTGATAATTCACCCCTCCACTTT; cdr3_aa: CGSSVRSHVDNSPLHF
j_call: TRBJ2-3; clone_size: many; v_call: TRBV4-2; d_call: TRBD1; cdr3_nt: TGTGCCAGCAGCCCGCTTCAGGGGGATGCGCAGTATTTT; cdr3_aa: CASSPLQGDAQYF
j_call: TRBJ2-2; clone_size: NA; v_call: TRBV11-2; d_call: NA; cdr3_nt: TGTGCTAGCAGCATAACCCCCCTGGCCACCGGGGAACTGTTTTTT; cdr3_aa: CASSITPLATGELFF
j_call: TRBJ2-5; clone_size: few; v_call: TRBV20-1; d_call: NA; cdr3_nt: TGCAGTGCCGCCCAGACGGGCCGCCAAGAGAGCCAGTACTTC; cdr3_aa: CSAAQTGRQESQYF
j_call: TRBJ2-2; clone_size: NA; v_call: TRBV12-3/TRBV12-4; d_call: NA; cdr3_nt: TGTGCCAGCAGTTTATGGCAGATCCTTACTAACACTGGGGAGCCGCTTTTT; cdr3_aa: CASSLWQILTNTGEPLF
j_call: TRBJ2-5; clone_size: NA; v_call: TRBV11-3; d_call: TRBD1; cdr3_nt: TGTGCCAGCAGCCCTAGCTTGACAGGGTACGAGACCCAGTACTTC; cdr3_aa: CASSPSLTGYETQYF
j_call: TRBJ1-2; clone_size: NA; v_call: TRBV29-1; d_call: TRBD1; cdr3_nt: TGCAGAGTGGGGACAGGTAGCTACACCTTC; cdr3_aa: CRVGTGSYTF
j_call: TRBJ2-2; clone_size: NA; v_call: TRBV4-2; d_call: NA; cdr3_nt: TGTGCCAGCAAACTAGAGGGAGATGATGACGGGGAGTTGTTTTTT; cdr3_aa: CASKLEGDDDGELFF
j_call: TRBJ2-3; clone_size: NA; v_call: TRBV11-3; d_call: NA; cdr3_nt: TGTGTCAGGAGCCTAATGTGGGGAGACACGCAGTATTTT; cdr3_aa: CVRSLMWGDTQYF
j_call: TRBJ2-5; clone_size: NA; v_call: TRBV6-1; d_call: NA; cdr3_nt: TGTGCCAGCAATGATGCACGCACCGGGTTTCAAGAGACCCAGTACTTC; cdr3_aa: CASNDARTGFQETQYF
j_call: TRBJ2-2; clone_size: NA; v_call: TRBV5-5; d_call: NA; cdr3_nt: TGTACCAGCAGCCGTGGAGACAGGTACACCGGGGAGCTGTTTTTT; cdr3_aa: CTSSRGDRYTGELFF
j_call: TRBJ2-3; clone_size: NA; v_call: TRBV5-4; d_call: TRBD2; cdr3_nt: TGTACCAGCAGTCGCCCAAGCGGGAGTGAAGATACGCAGTATTTT; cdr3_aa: CTSSRPSGSEDTQYF
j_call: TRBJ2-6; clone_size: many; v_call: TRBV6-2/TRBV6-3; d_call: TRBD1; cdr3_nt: TGTGCCAGCAGTCCGACAGGGTCTGGGGCCAACGTCCTGACTTTC; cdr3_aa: CASSPTGSGANVLTF
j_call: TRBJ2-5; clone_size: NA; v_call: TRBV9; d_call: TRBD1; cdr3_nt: TGTGCCCGCAGCTTACACCCAGGGGGAGCTAAGGAGACCCAGTACTTC; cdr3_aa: CARSLHPGGAKETQYF
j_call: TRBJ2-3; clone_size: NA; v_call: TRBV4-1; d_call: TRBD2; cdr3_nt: TGCGCCACCAGCAACAATCCGGGACTAGGGATTCGGGGCACAGATACGCAGTATTTT; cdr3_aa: CATSNNPGLGIRGTDTQYF
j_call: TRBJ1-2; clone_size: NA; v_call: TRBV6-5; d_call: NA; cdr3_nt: TGTGGCAACAGCCCCGGGGGGACAGGCTACACCTTC; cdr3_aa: CGNSPGGTGYTF
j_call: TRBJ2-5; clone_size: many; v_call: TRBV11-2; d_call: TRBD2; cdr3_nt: TGTGCCAGCAGCCGAACTCCTGGCGGGGGGAAAGAGACCCAGTACTTC; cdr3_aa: CASSRTPGGGKETQYF
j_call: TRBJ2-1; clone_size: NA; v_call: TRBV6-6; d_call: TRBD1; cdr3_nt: TGTGCCAGCACCCAACCGGACAGGACCCATGAGCAGTATTTC; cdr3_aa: CASTQPDRTHEQYF
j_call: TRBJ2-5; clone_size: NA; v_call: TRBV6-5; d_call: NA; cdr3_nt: TGTGCCAGCACCGACGGAGCTGGGGAGACCCAGTACTTT; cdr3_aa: CASTDGAGETQYF
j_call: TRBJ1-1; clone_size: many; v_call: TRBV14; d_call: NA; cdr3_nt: TGTGCCAGCAGCCAAGATGCGGGTGAAGCTTTCTTT; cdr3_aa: CASSQDAGEAFF
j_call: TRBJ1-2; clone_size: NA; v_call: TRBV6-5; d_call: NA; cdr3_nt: TGTGCCAGCCGAGGGACCTCGGACTATGACTACACCTTC; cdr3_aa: CASRGTSDYDYTF
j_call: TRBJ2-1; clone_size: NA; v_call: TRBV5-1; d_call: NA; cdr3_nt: TGCGCCAGCAACTTGAGCGGTACCGCCGATGAGGAGCTCTTC; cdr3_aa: CASNLSGTADEELF
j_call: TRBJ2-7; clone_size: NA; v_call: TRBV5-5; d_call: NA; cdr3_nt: TGTAACAGCAGCCCATTACGGGGAATCTCCTACGAGCAGTACTTC; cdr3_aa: CNSSPLRGISYEQYF
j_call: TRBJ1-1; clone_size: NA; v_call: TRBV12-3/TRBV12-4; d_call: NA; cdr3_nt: TGTGCCAGCGGCCTCTGGCAGAACACTGAAGCCTTCTTT; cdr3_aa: CASGLWQNTEAFF
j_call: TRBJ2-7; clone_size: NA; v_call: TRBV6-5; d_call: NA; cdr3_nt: TGTGACTGCCTGCGACTGGGCTCCTACGAGCAGTATTTC; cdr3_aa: CDCLRLGSYEQYF
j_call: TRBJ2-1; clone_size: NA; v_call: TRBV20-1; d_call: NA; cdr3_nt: TGCAGTGCCACCCATACTAGGATGGGCAATGAGCAATTCTTC; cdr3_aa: CSATHTRMGNEQFF
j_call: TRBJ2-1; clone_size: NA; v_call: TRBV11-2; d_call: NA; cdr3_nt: TGTGCCACCAGCTTAGGGCGCAACAATGGGCAGTTCTTC; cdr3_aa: CATSLGRNNGQFF
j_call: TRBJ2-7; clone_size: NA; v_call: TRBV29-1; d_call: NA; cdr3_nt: TGCAGAGTTGTGACAGGACCGGGAATCGAGCAGTACTTC; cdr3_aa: CRVVTGPGIEQYF
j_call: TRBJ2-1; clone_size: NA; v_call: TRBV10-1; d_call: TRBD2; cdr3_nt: TGCGCCAGCGGTGATCGAGCGGGAGCCTACAATGAGCAGTTCTTC; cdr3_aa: CASGDRAGAYNEQFF
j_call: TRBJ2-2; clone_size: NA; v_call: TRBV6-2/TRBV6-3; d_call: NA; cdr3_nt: TGTGCCATCAGTTACGCGGGACAGAGGGCTACCGGGGAGCTGTTTTTT; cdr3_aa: CAISYAGQRATGELFF
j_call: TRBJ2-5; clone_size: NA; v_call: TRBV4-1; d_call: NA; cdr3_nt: TGCGCCAGCTGCCAAGCCACAGGGAGGGAAGATACCCAGTACTTC; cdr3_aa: CASCQATGREDTQYF
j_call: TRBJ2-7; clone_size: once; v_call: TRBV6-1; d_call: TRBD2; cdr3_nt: TGTGCCAGCAGTGAGACTAGCGAGAGTTACGAGCAATACTTC; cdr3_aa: CASSETSESYEQYF
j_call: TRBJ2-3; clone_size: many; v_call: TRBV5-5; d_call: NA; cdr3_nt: TGTGCCAGCAGCTTGTCCGGACAGCACACAGATACGCAGTATTTT; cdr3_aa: CASSLSGQHTDTQYF
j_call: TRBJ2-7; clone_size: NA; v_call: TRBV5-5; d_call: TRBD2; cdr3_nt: TGTACCAGCAGCCCCTGGACTAGCGGCTACGAGCAGTGCTTC; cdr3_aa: CTSSPWTSGYEQCF
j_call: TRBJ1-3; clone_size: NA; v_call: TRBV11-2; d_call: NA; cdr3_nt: TGTGCCACCAGCTTAGGTTCTCGGGCCGGTAACACCTTATATTTT; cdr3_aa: CATSLGSRAGNTLYF
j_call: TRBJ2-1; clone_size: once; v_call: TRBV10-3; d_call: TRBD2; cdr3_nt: TGTGCTATCAGTGAGGTTGGACTAGTGGGAAATGAGCAGTTCTTC; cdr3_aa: CAISEVGLVGNEQFF
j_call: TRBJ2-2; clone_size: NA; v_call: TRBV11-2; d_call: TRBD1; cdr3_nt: TGTACCAGCCGCGTGACAGGGAAGACCGGGGAGCTGTCTTTT; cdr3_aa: CTSRVTGKTGELSF
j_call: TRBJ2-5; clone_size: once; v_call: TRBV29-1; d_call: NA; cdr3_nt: TGCAGCGTTGATAGCAGCACGGGGGACCCGTTAGCTGAGTACTTC; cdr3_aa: CSVDSSTGDPLAEYF
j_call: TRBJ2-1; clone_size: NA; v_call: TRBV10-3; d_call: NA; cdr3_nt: TGTGACATCAATGGAGTAGCAGATGAGCAGTTCTTC; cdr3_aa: CDINGVADEQFF
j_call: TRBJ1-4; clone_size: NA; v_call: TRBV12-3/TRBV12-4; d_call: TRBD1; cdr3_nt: TGTGCCAGCAGTCCTGCCAGGGGGGCGACTAATGAAAGACTGTTTTTT; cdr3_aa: CASSPARGATNERLFF
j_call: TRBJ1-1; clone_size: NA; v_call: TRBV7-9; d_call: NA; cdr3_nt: TGTGCCAGCAGCTTCTCAGGACGGGAAATCACTGAAGCTTTCTTT; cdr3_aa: CASSFSGREITEAFF
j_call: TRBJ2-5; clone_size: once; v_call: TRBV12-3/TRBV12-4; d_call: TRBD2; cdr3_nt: TGTGTCAGCAGTTTCTATAGCGGGGGACAAGAGACCCAGTACTTC; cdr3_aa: CVSSFYSGGQETQYF
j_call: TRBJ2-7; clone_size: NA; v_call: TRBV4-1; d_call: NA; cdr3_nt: TGCGCCAGCAGCCATGAGGGAGGTATTCTTCTCAATGAGCAGTACTTC; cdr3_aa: CASSHEGGILLNEQYF
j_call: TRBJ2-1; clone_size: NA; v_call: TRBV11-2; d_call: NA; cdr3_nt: TGTGCCAGCAACATACAGCATAGCGACAATGACAAGTTCTTC; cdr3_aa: CASNIQHSDNDKFF
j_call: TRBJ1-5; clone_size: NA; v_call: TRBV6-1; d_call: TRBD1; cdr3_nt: TGTGCCAGCATCAACCCCCTAGCAGGGGGCTCACAGTCCCAGCATTTT; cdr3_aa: CASINPLAGGSQSQHF
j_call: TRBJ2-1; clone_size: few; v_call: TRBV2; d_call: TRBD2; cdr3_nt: TGTGCCAGCAACCAGAAGCGGGAGCGGCCGGATGAGCAGTTCTTC; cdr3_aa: CASNQKRERPDEQFF
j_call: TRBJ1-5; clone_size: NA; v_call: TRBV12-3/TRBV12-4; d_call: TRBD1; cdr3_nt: TGTGCCAGCAGTTTAAAGGCAGGGGGCGGCACAGCCCAGCATTTT; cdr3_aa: CASSLKAGGGTAQHF
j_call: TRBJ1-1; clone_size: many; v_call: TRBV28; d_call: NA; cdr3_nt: TGTGCCAGCAATCGTTGGACTGAAGCTTTCTTT; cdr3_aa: CASNRWTEAFF
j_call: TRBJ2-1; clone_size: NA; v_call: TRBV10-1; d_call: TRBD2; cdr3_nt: TGCCCCAGCAATGATCGAGCGGGAGCTTACAATGAGCAGTTCTTC; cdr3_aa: CPSNDRAGAYNEQFF
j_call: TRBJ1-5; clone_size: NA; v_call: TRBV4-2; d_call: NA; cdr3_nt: TGTGCCAGCAGCCAAGCCATTGGGGGGGGCGCCCCAGCATTT; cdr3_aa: CASSQAIGGGAPAF
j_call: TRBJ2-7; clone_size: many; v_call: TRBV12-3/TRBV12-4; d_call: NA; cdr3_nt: TGTGCCAGCAGTGATGGGCCCGCTGGGGAGCAGTACTTC; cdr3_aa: CASSDGPAGEQYF
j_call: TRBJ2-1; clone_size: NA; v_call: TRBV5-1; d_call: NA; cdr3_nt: TGCGCCAGGAGCTTGGATCCCGGGACATACAATGAGCAGTTCTTC; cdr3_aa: CARSLDPGTYNEQFF
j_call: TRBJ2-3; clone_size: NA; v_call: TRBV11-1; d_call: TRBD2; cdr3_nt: TGTGCCAGCAGCTTACGGACTAGCGACACAGATATACGGTATTTT; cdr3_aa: CASSLRTSDTDIRYF
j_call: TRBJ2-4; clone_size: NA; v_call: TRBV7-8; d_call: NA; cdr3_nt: TGTGCCAGGAGCTTGGTCCAGGGCATTCAGTATTTC; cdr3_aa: CARSLVQGIQYF
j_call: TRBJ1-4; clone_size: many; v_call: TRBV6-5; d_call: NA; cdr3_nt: TGTGCCAGCAGCCCCGCCGGGGGTTGGGATGAAAAACTGTTTTTT; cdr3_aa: CASSPAGGWDEKLFF
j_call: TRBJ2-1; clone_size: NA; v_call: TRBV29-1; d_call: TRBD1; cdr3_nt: TGCGCCTACGCCGGGACAGACCTAATGTGCAATGAGCAGTTCTTC; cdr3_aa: CAYAGTDLMCNEQFF
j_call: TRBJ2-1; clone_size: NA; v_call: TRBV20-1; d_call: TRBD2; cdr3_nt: TGCAATACTAAGACTAGCGGACACAACGAGCAGTTCTTC; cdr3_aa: CNTKTSGHNEQFF
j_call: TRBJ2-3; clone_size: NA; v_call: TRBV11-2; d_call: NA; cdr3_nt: TGTGCCAGCAGCTTAATAGGTCTCCTCCGCACAGATACGCAGTACTTT; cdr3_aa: CASSLIGLLRTDTQYF